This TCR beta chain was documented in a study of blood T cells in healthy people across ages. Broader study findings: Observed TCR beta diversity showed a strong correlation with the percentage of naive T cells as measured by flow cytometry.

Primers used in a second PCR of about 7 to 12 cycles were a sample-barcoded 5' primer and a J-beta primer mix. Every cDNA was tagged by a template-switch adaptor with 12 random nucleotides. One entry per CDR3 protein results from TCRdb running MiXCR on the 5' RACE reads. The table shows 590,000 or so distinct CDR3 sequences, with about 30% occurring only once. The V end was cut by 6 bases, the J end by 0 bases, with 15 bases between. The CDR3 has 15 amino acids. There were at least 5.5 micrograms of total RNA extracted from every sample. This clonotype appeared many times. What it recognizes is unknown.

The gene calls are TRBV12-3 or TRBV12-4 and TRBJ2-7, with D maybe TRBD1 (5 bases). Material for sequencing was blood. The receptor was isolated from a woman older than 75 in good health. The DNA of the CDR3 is TGTGCCAGCAGCCGACAGTCCCAGAGCTCCTACGAGCAGTACTTC. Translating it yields CASSRQSQSSYEQYF.